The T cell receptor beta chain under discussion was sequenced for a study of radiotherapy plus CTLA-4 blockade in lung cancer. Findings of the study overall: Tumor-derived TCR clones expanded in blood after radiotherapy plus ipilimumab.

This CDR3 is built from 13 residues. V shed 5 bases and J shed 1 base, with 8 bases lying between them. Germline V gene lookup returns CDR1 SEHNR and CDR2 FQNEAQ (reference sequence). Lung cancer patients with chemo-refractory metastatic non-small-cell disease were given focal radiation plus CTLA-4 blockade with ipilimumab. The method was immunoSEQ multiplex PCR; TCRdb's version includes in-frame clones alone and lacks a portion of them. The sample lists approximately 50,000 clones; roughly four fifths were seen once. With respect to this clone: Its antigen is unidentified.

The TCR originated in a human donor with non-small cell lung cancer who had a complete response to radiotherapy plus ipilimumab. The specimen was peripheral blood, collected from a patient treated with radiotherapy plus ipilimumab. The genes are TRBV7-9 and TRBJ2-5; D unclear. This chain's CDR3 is CASSHDTQETQYF. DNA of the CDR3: TGTGCCAGCAGCCACGACACCCAAGAGACCCAGTACTTC.